One and the same sample provided the 8 T cell receptor beta chains below, sequenced in a study of T-cell reconstitution after alpha-beta-depleted transplantation in children. TCRbeta library preparation incorporated unique molecular identifiers. TCRdb called the PCR reads again in MiXCR, with one record for every CDR3 protein. The table records around 300,000 distinct CDR3 sequences, 10% of them present only once. Sequences were derived from PBMCs, sampled before TCRalphabeta/CD19-depleted stem cell transplant. The receptors were sampled from a boy less than two years old with acute myeloid leukemia, due to receive a stem cell transplant.

This clonotype was observed many times. V usage is TRBV7-2 and J usage is TRBJ2-7; a weak D match, TRBD2 (6 bases). The CDR3 is 14 amino acids. V dropped 5 bases and J dropped 0 bases, with 11 bases sitting between them. Germline CDR1 SGHTA, CDR2 FQGNSA. The CDR3 sequence is CASSPRDFSYEQYF. CDR3 bases: TGTGCCAGCAGCCCCCGGGACTTCTCCTACGAGCAGTACTTC.

This clonotype was found many times. The chain is built from TRBV12-3 or TRBV12-4 and TRBJ2-7; 8 positions match TRBD1. The V segment lost 6 bases and the J segment 2 bases; nucleotides outside the gene matches: 9. This CDR3 has 15 residues. The CDR3 reads CASSAMDRVPYEQYF. For the CDR3, the DNA is TGTGCCAGCAGCGCCATGGACAGGGTGCCCTACGAGCAGTACTTC.

The V and J genes are TRBV10-3 and TRBJ2-7; TRBD2 aligns across 9 bases. Germline values: CDR1 ENHRY, CDR2 SYGVKD. The CDR3 consists of 13 residues. The V segment lost 4 bases and the J segment 5 bases; nucleotides outside the gene matches: 3. CDR3 protein: CAISGTSVNEQYF. The CDR3 nucleotides read TGTGCCATCAGTGGGACTAGCGTGAACGAGCAGTACTTC.

With regard to this clonotype: Given a much more abundant clone one base away, this may be a read error. The rearrangement links TRBV9 to TRBJ2-1, with D possibly matching TRBD2 (5 bases). The CDR3 is 14 residues long. CDR1 is SGDLS, CDR2 YYNGEE, per germline. The germline V and J ends were trimmed by 1 base and 2 bases, with 7 bases remaining between them. As DNA, the CDR3 is TGTGCCAGCAGCGTATGGGAGCCCTACAATGAGCAGTTCTTC. It codes for CASSVWEPYNEQFF.

There are many counts of this clonotype. The rearrangement links TRBV9 to TRBJ2-3, with 7 bases that match TRBD2. The CDR3 is made up of 15 amino acids. The germline V gene has CDR1 SGDLS and CDR2 YYNGEE. The V and J ends lost 7 bases and 6 bases, in that order; junction bases with no gene match: 14. As DNA, the CDR3 is TGTGCCAGCGGGTCACTAGCGAATGTCCGGGATACGCAGTATTTT. Protein sequence: CASGSLANVRDTQYF.

The rearrangement uses TRBV28 and TRBJ2-7, with a tentative D call TRBD2 (6 bases). This CDR3 is built from 14 residues. The germline V gene encodes CDR1 MDHEN and CDR2 SYDVKM. V lost 3 bases and J 1 base, leaving 10 bases between the germline ends. The CDR3 region has the DNA TGTGCCAGCAGTTTGGCGGGAACATCCTACGAGCAGTACGTC. The encoded protein is CASSLAGTSYEQYV.

CDR3 region: CASSIEVTQYF. The CDR3 nucleotides read TGTGCCAGCAGCATCGAGGTTACGCAGTATTTT. The gene calls are TRBV7-2 and TRBJ2-3; the D is unclear. The CDR3 spans 11 residues. Trimming stripped 5 bases from V and 8 bases from J, with 8 bases between. The germline V gene encodes CDR1 SGHTA and CDR2 FQGNSA.

The chain has TRBV19 and TRBJ1-1; 9 positions agree with TRBD1. Trimming took 7 bases from V and 10 from J; bases not matched to a gene: 7. The CDR3 length is 12 residues. Germline assignment: CDR1 LNHDA and CDR2 SQIVND (reference sequence). The DNA of the CDR3 is TGTGCCAGTAACAGGGGGCCATACGGAGCTTTCTTT. This gives the protein CASNRGPYGAFF.